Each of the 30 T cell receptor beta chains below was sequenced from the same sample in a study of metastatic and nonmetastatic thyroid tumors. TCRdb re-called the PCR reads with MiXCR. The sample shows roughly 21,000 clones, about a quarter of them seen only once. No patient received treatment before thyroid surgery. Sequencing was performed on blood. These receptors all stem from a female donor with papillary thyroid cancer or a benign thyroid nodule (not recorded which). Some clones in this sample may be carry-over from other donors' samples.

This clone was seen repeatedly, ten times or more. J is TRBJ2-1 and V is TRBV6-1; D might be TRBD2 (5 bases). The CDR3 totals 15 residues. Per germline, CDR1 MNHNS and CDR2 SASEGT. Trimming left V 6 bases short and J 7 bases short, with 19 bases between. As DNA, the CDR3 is TGTGCCAGCAGCCTCCCGAGGGCCCCGGGAAATGAGCAGTTCTTC. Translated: CASSLPRAPGNEQFF.

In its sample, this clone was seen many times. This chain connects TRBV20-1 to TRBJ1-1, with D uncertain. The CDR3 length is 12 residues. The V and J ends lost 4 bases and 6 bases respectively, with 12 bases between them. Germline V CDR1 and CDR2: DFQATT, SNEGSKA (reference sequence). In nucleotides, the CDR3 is TGCAGTGCTACGGCGGGGAATTCTGAAGCTTTCTTT. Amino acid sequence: CSATAGNSEAFF.

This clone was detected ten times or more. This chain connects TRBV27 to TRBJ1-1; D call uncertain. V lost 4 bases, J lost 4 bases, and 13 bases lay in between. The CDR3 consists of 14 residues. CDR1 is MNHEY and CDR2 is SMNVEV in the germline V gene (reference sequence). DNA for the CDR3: TGTGCCAGCAGTTCCCAGGTTAGATCCACTGAAGCTTTCTTT. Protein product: CASSSQVRSTEAFF.

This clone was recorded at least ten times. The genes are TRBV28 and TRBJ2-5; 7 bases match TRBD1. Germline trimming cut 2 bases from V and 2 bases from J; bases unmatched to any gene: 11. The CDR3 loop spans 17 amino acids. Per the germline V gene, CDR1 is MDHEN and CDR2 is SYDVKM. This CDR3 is CASSLGVLGQSQETQYF. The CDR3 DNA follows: TGTGCCAGCAGTTTAGGAGTTTTGGGACAGTCTCAAGAGACCCAGTACTTC.

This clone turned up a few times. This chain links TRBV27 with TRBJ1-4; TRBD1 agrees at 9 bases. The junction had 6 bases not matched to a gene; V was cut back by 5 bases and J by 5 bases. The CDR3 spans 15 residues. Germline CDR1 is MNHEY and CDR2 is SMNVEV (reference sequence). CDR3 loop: CASSQRDRANEKLFF. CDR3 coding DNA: TGTGCCAGCAGTCAGAGGGACAGGGCAAATGAAAAACTGTTTTTT.

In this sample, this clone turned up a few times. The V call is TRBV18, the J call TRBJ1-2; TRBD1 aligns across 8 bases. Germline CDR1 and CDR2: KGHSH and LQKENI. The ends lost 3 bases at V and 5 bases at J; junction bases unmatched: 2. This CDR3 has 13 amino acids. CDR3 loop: CASSPGQEYGYTF. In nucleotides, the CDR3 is TGTGCCAGCTCACCGGGACAGGAGTATGGCTACACCTTC. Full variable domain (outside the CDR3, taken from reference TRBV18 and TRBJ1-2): NAGVMQNPRHLVRRRGQEARLRCSPMKGHSHVYWYRQLPEEGLKFMVYLQKENIIDESGMPKERFSAEFPKEGPSILRIQQVVRGDSAAYFCASSPGQEYGYTFGSGTRLTVV.

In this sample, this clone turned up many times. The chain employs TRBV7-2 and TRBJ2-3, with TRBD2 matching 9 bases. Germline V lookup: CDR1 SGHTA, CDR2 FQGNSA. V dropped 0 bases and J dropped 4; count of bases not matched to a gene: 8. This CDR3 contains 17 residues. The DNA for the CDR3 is TGTGCCAGCAGCTTAGCTAGCGGGAGTGGTGTGGCAGATACGCAGTATTTT. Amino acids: CASSLASGSGVADTQYF.

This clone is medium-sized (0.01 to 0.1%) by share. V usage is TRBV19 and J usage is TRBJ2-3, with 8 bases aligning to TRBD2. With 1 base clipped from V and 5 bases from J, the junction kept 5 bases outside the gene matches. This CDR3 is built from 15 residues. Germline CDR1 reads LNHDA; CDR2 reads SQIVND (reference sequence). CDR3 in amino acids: CASSIAGGPQDTQYF. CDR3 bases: TGTGCCAGTAGTATAGCGGGAGGGCCTCAAGATACGCAGTATTTT.

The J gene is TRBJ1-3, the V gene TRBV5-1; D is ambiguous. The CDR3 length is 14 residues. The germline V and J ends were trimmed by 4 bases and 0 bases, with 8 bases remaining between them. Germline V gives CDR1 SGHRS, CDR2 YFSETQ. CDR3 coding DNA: TGCGCCAGCAGCGGCGCCAGCTCTGGAAACACCATATATTTT. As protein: CASSGASSGNTIYF.

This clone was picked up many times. CDR3 in DNA: TGTGCCAGCAGTGAGGGAGCGTGGTCCTACAATGAGCAGTTCTTC. Its translation is CASSEGAWSYNEQFF. The chain recombines TRBV6-1 with TRBJ2-1; D is possibly TRBD2 (5 bases). With 3 bases removed from V and 1 base from J, the gap between germline ends came to 10 bases. The CDR3 loop spans 15 amino acids. Germline CDR1 is MNHNS and CDR2 is SASEGT.

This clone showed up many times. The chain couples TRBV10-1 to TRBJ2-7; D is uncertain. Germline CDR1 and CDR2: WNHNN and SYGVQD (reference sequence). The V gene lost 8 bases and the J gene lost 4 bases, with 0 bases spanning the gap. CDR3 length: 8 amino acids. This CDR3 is CASYEQYF. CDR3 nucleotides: TGCGCCAGCTACGAGCAGTACTTC.

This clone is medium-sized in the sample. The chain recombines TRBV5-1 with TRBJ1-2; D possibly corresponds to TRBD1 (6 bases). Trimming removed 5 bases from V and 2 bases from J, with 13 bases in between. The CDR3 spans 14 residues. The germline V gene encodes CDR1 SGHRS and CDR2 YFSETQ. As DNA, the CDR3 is TGCGCCAGCAGGTCAACAGGGACGAACTATGGCTACACCTTC. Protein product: CASRSTGTNYGYTF.

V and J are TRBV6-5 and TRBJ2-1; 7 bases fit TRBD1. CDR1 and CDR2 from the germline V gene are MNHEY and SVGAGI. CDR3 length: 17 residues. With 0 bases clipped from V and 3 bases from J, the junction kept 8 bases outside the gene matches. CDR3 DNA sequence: TGTGCCAGCAGTTACTCGATTTCGGGACAGAGCTACAATGAGCAGTTCTTC. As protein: CASSYSISGQSYNEQFF.

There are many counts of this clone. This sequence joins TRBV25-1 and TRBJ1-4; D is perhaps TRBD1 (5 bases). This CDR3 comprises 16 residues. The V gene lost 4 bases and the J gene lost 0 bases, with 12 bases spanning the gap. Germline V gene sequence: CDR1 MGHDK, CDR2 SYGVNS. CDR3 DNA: TGTGCCAGCAGTGGCAGGGCGTCGGCAACTAATGAAAAACTGTTTTTT. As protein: CASSGRASATNEKLFF.

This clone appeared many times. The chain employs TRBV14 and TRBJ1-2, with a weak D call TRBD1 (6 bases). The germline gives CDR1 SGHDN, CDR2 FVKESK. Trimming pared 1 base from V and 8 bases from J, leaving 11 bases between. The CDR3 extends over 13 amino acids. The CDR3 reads CASSQVGQSGYTF. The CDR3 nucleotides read TGTGCCAGCAGCCAAGTCGGACAGTCAGGCTACACCTTC.

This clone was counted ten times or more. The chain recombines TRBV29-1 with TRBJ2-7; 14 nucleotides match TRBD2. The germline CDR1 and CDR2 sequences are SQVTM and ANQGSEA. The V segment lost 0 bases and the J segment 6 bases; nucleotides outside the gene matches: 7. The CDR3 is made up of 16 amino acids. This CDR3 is CSVEEGRLAGGSEQYF. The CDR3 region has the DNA TGCAGCGTTGAAGAAGGACGACTAGCGGGAGGGTCCGAGCAGTACTTC.

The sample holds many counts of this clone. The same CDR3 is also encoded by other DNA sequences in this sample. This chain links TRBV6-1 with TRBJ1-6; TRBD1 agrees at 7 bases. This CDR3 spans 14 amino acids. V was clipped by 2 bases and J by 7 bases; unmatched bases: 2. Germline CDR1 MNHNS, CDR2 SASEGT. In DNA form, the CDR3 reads TGTGCCAGCAGTGAACGGACAGGAAATTCACCCCTCCACTTT. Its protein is CASSERTGNSPLHF.

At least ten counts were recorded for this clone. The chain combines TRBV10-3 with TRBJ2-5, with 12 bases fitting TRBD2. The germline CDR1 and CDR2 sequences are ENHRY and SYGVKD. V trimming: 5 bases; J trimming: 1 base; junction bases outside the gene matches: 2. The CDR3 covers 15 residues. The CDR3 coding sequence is TGTGCCATCAGTCTAGCGGGAGGGAGCCAAGAGACCCAGTACTTC. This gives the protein CAISLAGGSQETQYF.

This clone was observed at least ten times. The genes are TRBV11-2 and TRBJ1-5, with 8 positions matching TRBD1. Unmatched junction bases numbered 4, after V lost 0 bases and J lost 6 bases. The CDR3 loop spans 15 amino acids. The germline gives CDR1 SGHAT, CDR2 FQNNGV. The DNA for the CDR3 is TGTGCCAGCAGCTTAGATGTGGACAGGGTTCAGCCCCAGCATTTT. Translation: CASSLDVDRVQPQHF.

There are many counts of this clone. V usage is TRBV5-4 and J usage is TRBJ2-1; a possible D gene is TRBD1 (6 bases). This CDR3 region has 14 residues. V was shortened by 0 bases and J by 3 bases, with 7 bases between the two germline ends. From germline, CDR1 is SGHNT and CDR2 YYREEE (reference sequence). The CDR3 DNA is TGTGCCAGCAGCTTGGGGACAGTCTACAATGAGCAGTTCTTC. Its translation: CASSLGTVYNEQFF.

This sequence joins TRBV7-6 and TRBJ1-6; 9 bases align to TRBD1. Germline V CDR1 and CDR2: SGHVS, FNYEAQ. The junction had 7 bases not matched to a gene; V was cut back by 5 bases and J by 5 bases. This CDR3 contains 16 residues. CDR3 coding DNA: TGTGCCAGCAGCCCACAGGGGGCGCATAATAATTCACCCCTCCACTTT. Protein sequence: CASSPQGAHNNSPLHF.

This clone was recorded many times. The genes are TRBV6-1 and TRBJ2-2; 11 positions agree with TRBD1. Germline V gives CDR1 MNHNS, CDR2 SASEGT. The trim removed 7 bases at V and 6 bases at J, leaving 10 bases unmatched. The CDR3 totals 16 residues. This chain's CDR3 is CASMRGTGGLSGELFF. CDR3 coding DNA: TGTGCCAGCATGAGGGGGACAGGGGGTTTGTCCGGGGAGCTGTTTTTT.

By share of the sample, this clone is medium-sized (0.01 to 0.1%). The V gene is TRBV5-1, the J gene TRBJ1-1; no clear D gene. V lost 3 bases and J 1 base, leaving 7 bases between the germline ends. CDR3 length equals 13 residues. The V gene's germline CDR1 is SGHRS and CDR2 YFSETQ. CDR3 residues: CASSYGRNTEAFF. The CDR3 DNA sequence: TGCGCCAGCAGCTACGGGAGGAACACTGAAGCTTTCTTT.

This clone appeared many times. CDR3 coding DNA: TGCAGTGCTACCCGATATGAAAAACTGTTTTTT. Translated, it gives CSATRYEKLFF. V gene TRBV20-1 combines with J gene TRBJ1-4; D is ambiguous. The V and J ends lost 4 bases and 6 bases respectively, with 6 bases between them. CDR3 size: 11 residues. Germline V gene sequence: CDR1 DFQATT, CDR2 SNEGSKA (reference sequence).

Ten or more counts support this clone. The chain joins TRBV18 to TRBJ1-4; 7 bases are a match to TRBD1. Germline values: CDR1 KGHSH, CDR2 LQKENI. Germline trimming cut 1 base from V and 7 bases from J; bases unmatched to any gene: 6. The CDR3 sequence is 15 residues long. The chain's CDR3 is CASSPRIQGSEKLFF. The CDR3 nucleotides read TGTGCCAGCTCACCACGGATACAGGGGAGTGAAAAACTGTTTTTT.

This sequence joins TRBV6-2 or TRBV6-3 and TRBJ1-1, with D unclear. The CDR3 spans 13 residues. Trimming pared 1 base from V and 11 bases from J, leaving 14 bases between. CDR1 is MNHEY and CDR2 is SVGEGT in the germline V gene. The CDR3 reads CASSYLGAGMAFF. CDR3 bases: TGTGCCAGCAGTTACTTAGGTGCCGGAATGGCTTTCTTT.

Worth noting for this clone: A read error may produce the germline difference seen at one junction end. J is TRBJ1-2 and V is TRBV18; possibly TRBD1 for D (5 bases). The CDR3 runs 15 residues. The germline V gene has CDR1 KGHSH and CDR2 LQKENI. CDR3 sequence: CANSPWGPRLYGYTF. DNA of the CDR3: TGTGCCAACTCACCATGGGGACCGAGACTGTATGGCTACACCTTC.

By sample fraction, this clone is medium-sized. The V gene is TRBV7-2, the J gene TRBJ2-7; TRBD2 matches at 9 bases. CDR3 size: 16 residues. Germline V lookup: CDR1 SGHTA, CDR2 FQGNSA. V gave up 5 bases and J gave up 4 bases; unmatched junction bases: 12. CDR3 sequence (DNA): TGTGCCAGCAGCCAAGCGCGGGTAGCGGGAGTATACGAGCAGTACTTC. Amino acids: CASSQARVAGVYEQYF.

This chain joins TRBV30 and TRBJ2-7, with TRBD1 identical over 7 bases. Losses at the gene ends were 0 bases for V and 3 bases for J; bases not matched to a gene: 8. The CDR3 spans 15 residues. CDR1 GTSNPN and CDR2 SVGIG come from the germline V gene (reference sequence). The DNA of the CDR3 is TGTGCCTGGAGTGTAGGCAGGGGACAGCGCTACGAGCAGTACTTC. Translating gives CAWSVGRGQRYEQYF.

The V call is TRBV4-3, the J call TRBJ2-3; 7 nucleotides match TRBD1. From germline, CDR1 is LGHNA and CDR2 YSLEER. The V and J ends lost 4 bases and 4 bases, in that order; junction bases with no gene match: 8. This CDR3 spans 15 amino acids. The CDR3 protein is CASSPGTASSDTQYF. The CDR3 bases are TGCGCCAGCAGCCCCGGGACAGCCAGCTCAGATACGCAGTATTTT.